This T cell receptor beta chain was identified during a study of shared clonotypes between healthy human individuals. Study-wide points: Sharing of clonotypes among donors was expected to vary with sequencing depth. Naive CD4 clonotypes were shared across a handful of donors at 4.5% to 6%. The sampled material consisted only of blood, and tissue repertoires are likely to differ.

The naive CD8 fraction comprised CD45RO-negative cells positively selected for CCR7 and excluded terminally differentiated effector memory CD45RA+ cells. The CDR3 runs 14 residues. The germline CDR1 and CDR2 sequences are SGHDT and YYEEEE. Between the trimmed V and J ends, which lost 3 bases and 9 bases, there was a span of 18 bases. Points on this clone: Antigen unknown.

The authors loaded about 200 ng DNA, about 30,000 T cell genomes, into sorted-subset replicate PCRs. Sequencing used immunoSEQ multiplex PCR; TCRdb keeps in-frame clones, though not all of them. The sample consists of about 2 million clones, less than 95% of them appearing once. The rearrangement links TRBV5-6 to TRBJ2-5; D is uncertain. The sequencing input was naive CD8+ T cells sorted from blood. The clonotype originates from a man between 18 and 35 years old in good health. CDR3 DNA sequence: TGTGCCAGCAGCTCCGACTCCCTAGGGTTGGCCCAGTACTTC. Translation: CASSSDSLGLAQYF.